The 5 T cell receptor beta chains presented below share a single source sample, sequenced in a study of CD8 T cells in ankylosing spondylitis. TCRdb independently ran MiXCR on the 5' RACE reads; one entry per CDR3 protein. The sample contains some 87,000 distinct CDR3 sequences, about 9% of which appear only once. Sequences were obtained from blood, either unsorted or a sorted T cell fraction (not recorded which). The receptors were gathered from a male donor with ankylosing spondylitis or in good health (not recorded which).

The chain joins TRBV6-2 or TRBV6-3 to TRBJ2-1, with TRBD1 matching 7 bases. The germline gives CDR1 MNHEY, CDR2 SVGEGT. The V segment lost 7 bases and the J segment 3 bases; nucleotides outside the gene matches: 9. CDR3 length: 15 amino acids. CDR3 protein: CASIKAQGDYNEQFF. As DNA, the CDR3 is TGTGCCAGCATCAAGGCCCAGGGGGACTACAATGAGCAGTTCTTC.

This clonotype has at least ten counts. CDR3 coding DNA: TGTGCCAGCAGTTCCGGGACAGGGTACTCACCCCTCCACTTT. Protein sequence: CASSSGTGYSPLHF. This chain uses TRBV12-3 or TRBV12-4 with TRBJ1-6, with TRBD1 matching over 9 bases. V trimming: 4 bases; J trimming: 10 bases; junction bases outside the gene matches: 5. This CDR3 spans 14 amino acids.

This clonotype was found a few times. The V gene is TRBV5-6, the J gene TRBJ2-5; 13 nucleotides agree with TRBD2. The CDR3 consists of 15 residues. V lost 4 bases and J lost 3; bases outside the gene matches: 3. Germline values: CDR1 SGHDT, CDR2 YYEEEE. CDR3: CASSLGLAGEETQYF. CDR3 bases: TGTGCCAGCAGCCTAGGACTAGCGGGGGAAGAGACCCAGTACTTC.

This clonotype was counted at least ten times. This sequence joins TRBV24-1 and TRBJ2-5, with TRBD1 as a possible D gene (5 bases). The CDR3 loop spans 16 amino acids. CDR1 KGHDR and CDR2 SFDVKD come from the germline V gene. V lost 4 bases and J lost 0, with 14 bases in between. CDR3 bases: TGTGCCACCAGTGACACCTCAGGACACTACCAAGAGACCCAGTACTTC. This codes for CATSDTSGHYQETQYF.

This clonotype came up many times. The genes are TRBV6-5 and TRBJ2-2; D might be TRBD2 (7 bases). Germline V CDR1 and CDR2: MNHEY, SVGAGI. The germline V and J ends were trimmed by 2 bases and 7 bases, with 14 bases remaining between them. The CDR3 length is 15 residues. CDR3 nucleotides: TGTGCCAGCAGTTACCCCCCGGGGGGCAACGGGGAGCTGTTTTTT. Protein sequence: CASSYPPGGNGELFF.